Below are 26 T cell receptor beta chains sequenced from a single sample in a study of blood T cell repertoires in COVID-19. Measured with immunoSEQ multiplex PCR; TCRdb has only the in-frame clones, and not every one. This sample has under 150,000 clones; 70% to 80% occur once, and the top ten carry 20% to 30%. Sequencing was carried out using peripheral blood. All receptors derive from a human donor in a cohort sampled during active COVID-19.

The chain links TRBV5-4 to TRBJ2-7; D perhaps matches TRBD1 (6 bases). With 4 bases removed from V and 4 bases from J, the gap between germline ends came to 9 bases. CDR3 size: 12 residues. Germline CDR1 and CDR2: SGHNT and YYREEE (reference sequence). DNA of the CDR3: TGTGCCAGCAGCCTACAGGGTTACGAGCAGTACTTC. Its protein product is CASSLQGYEQYF.

The chain recombines TRBV5-8 with TRBJ1-1, with a weak D call TRBD1 (6 bases). CDR3 length: 13 amino acids. CDR1 is SGHTS and CDR2 is YDEGEE in the germline V gene. Trimming left V 5 bases short and J 2 bases short, with 10 bases between. CDR3 nucleotide sequence: TGTGCCAGCAGGCGACAGGTTAACACTGAAGCTTTCTTT. Amino acids: CASRRQVNTEAFF.

The chain joins TRBV7-2 to TRBJ2-3; 11 bases map to TRBD2. The length of the CDR3 is 15 residues. With V trimmed by 5 bases and J by 4 bases, 5 bases remained unmatched. Germline V gene lookup returns CDR1 SGHTA and CDR2 FQGNSA. In DNA form, the CDR3 reads TGTGCCAGCAGCCGCCTAGCGGGGGGCCCAGATACGCAGTATTTT. Its protein is CASSRLAGGPDTQYF. Combining the CDR3 with reference TRBV7-2 and TRBJ2-3 gives the whole variable domain GAGVSQSPSNKVTEKGKDVELRCDPISGHTALYWYRQSLGQGLEFLIYFQGNSAPDKSGLPSDRFSAERTGGSVSTLTIQRTQQEDSAVYLCASSRLAGGPDTQYFGPGTRLTVL.

The V and J genes are TRBV18 and TRBJ1-1; D is ambiguous. This CDR3 is 16 amino acids long. The V end lost 4 bases, the J end lost 0 bases, and 15 bases lay between the germline ends. Germline V lookup: CDR1 KGHSH, CDR2 LQKENI. The CDR3 loop reads CASSLLADGMNTEAFF. DNA of the CDR3: TGTGCCAGCTCACTTCTAGCCGACGGAATGAACACTGAAGCTTTCTTT.

The genes are TRBV7-2 and TRBJ2-5; 9 nucleotides align to TRBD1. CDR1 is SGHTA and CDR2 is FQGNSA in the germline V gene. The junction had 8 bases not matched to a gene; V was cut back by 4 bases and J by 5 bases. The CDR3 is 15 residues long. CDR3 amino acids: CASSYSGTGSETQYF. The CDR3 DNA sequence: TGTGCCAGCAGCTATTCCGGGACAGGGTCGGAGACCCAGTACTTC.

This clone was observed at least ten times. The chain carries TRBV4-2 and TRBJ1-5, with D possibly being TRBD1 (5 bases). Deletions cut 0 bases from V and 3 bases from J, with 9 bases between. The germline V gene encodes CDR1 LGHNA and CDR2 YNFKEQ. This CDR3 is built from 15 residues. This CDR3 is CASSQEGAANQPQHF. The CDR3 DNA sequence: TGTGCCAGCAGCCAAGAAGGGGCAGCCAATCAGCCCCAGCATTTT.

The J gene is TRBJ2-7, the V gene TRBV28; perhaps TRBD1 as D (5 bases). The CDR3 totals 14 residues. The V gene's germline CDR1 is MDHEN and CDR2 SYDVKM. The germline V and J ends were trimmed by 5 bases and 6 bases, with 17 bases remaining between them. CDR3 sequence: CASSPLLEGAEQYF. The CDR3 DNA follows: TGTGCCAGCAGTCCCCTCCTGGAAGGGGCCGAGCAGTACTTC.

The chain employs TRBV6-5 and TRBJ1-5; a weak D match, TRBD1 (5 bases). CDR3 size: 14 residues. V lost 8 bases to trimming and J lost 3 bases, with 14 bases between them. Germline loops: CDR1 MNHEY, CDR2 SVGAGI. Here the CDR3 reads CASARQIHNQPQHF. DNA of the CDR3: TGTGCCAGCGCGAGACAGATACACAATCAGCCCCAGCATTTT.

This sequence joins TRBV11-2 and TRBJ2-2; 9 nucleotides match TRBD1. The CDR3 has 17 residues. Germline loops: CDR1 SGHAT, CDR2 FQNNGV. The J segment lost 7 bases and the V segment lost 0 bases, leaving 9 bases of the junction unmatched. In DNA, the CDR3 is TGTGCCAGCAGCTTAGACGCCCGGGACAGGGCTGTCGGGGAGCTGTTTTTT. Its translation: CASSLDARDRAVGELFF.

J is TRBJ2-1 and V is TRBV5-1, with D possibly TRBD2 on 5 matching bases. The germline gives CDR1 SGHRS, CDR2 YFSETQ. Trimming took 3 bases from V and 7 from J, leaving 17 bases between them. The CDR3 covers 15 residues. In nucleotides, the CDR3 is TGCGCCAGCAGCTCCGGGATCCAGCATCCAAATGAGCAGTTCTTC. Translating it yields CASSSGIQHPNEQFF.

This rearrangement joins TRBV5-4 to TRBJ2-3, with D hard to call. V gave up 0 bases and J gave up 6 bases, with 11 bases separating them. Germline CDR1 SGHNT, CDR2 YYREEE (reference sequence). The CDR3 spans 14 residues. CDR3 sequence (DNA): TGTGCCAGCAGCTTGGAACAGTTTCTGGATACGCAGTATTTT. Its translation is CASSLEQFLDTQYF.

This chain connects TRBV28 to TRBJ1-5; 8 positions agree with TRBD1. Germline CDR1 is MDHEN and CDR2 is SYDVKM. V was clipped by 4 bases and J by 6 bases; unmatched bases: 11. This CDR3 is 16 amino acids long. In nucleotides, the CDR3 is TGTGCCAGCAGTTCAACTCGAGGACAGGGACGTCAGCCCCAGCATTTT. Amino acids: CASSSTRGQGRQPQHF.

V gene TRBV4-3 combines with J gene TRBJ1-5; 8 bases fit TRBD1. V lost 2 bases, J lost 5 bases, and 5 bases stayed unmatched. This CDR3 has 15 amino acids. Germline lookup yields CDR1 LGHNA and CDR2 YSLEER. In DNA form, the CDR3 reads TGCGCCAGCAGCCAACCGGACAGGGCATATCAGCCCCAGCATTTT. It translates to CASSQPDRAYQPQHF.

The chain's CDR3 is CASRTSVTGTGTEAFF. For the CDR3, the DNA is TGTGCCAGCAGGACCTCGGTGACAGGGACGGGCACTGAAGCTTTCTTT. This chain uses TRBV2 with TRBJ1-1; 7 bases are a match to TRBD1. V gave up 6 bases and J gave up 4 bases; unmatched junction bases: 14. In germline, CDR1 is SNHLY, CDR2 FYNNEI. The CDR3 spans 16 residues.

The chain uses TRBV7-6 and TRBJ2-7, with 8 positions matching TRBD2. CDR1 is SGHVS and CDR2 is FNYEAQ in the germline V gene. The CDR3 spans 13 residues. Losses at the gene ends were 8 bases for V and 4 bases for J; bases not matched to a gene: 7. The CDR3 coding sequence is TGTGCCAGCGGTAGCGGGAATACGTACGAGCAGTACTTC. This sequence encodes CASGSGNTYEQYF.

V gene TRBV15 combines with J gene TRBJ1-1, with D unresolved. This CDR3 is built from 14 residues. Germline V gives CDR1 LNHNV, CDR2 YYDKDF (reference sequence). V dropped 1 base and J dropped 4 bases, with 10 bases sitting between them. As DNA, the CDR3 is TGTGCCACCAGCAGAGGATCCTCGAGCACTGAAGCTTTCTTT. Translated, it gives CATSRGSSSTEAFF.

This chain links TRBV6-5 with TRBJ2-1; D is unclear. V dropped 2 bases and J dropped 7 bases, with 12 bases sitting between them. Germline CDR1 and CDR2: MNHEY and SVGAGI. The CDR3 loop spans 14 amino acids. The CDR3 is CASSYSSAVNEQFF. CDR3 sequence (DNA): TGTGCCAGCAGTTACAGTTCTGCGGTTAATGAGCAGTTCTTC.

The chain employs TRBV7-6 and TRBJ2-2, with TRBD1 matching over 11 bases. Germline CDR1 SGHVS, CDR2 FNYEAQ. V lost 5 bases, J lost 3 bases, and 11 bases stayed unmatched. The CDR3 consists of 18 residues. Written as DNA, the CDR3 is TGTGCCAGCAGCGCCGGGACAGGGGGTAGGCGGGACACCGGGGAGCTGTTTTTT. Amino acid sequence: CASSAGTGGRRDTGELFF.

This sequence joins TRBV7-6 and TRBJ2-1; TRBD2 aligns across 14 bases. Per the germline V gene, CDR1 is SGHVS and CDR2 is FNYEAQ. With 3 bases clipped from V and 8 bases from J, the junction kept 3 bases outside the gene matches. The CDR3 runs 15 residues. The CDR3 nucleotides are TGTGCCAGCAGCTTGGGACTAGCGGGAGTAGATGAGCAGTTCTTC. Protein sequence: CASSLGLAGVDEQFF.

The CDR3 DNA reads TGTGCCAGCAGCTCCCAAGGGGCCAACGTCCTGACTTTC. Translation gives CASSSQGANVLTF. The chain recombines TRBV7-2 with TRBJ2-6, with D unclear. This CDR3 has 13 residues. The V end was cut by 4 bases, the J end by 4 bases, with 5 bases between. The V gene's germline CDR1 is SGHTA and CDR2 FQGNSA.

Here the CDR3 reads CASGLSGTGELFF. The DNA for the CDR3 is TGTGCTAGTGGTCTTTCCGGGACCGGGGAGCTGTTTTTT. The chain joins TRBV12-5 to TRBJ2-2; D remains unclear. The germline gives CDR1 LGHNT, CDR2 FRNRAP. This CDR3 contains 13 residues. The ends were cut back, 5 bases at V and 5 bases at J, with 9 bases in the middle. Variable domain in full (rest from reference TRBV12-5 and TRBJ2-2): DARVTQTPRHKVTEMGQEVTMRCQPILGHNTVFWYRQTMMQGLELLAYFRNRAPLDDSGMPKDRFSAEMPDATLATLKIQPSEPRDSAVYFCASGLSGTGELFFGEGSRLTVL.

This chain's CDR3 is CASSQGQYTEAFF. The CDR3, as DNA: TGTGCCAGCAGCCAAGGACAGTACACTGAAGCTTTCTTT. The chain recombines TRBV7-3 with TRBJ1-1, with D possibly matching TRBD1 (6 bases). CDR1 and CDR2 (germline): SGHTA, FQGTGA. This CDR3 region has 13 residues. The V gene lost 5 bases and the J gene lost 3 bases, with 10 bases spanning the gap.

V and J are TRBV2 and TRBJ2-7; 9 positions match TRBD1. CDR1 is SNHLY, CDR2 FYNNEI, per germline. Trimming at V came to 5 bases and at J to 8 bases, leaving 13 bases not matched to a gene. The CDR3 length is 15 residues. CDR3 residues: CASSYYRDRVSKQYF. The CDR3 region has the DNA TGTGCCAGCAGTTACTACCGGGACAGGGTGAGCAAGCAGTACTTC.

V and J are TRBV18 and TRBJ2-7; TRBD1 might be the D (5 bases). V lost 3 bases and J lost 2, with 11 bases in between. CDR1 and CDR2 (germline): KGHSH, LQKENI. The CDR3 extends over 14 amino acids. In DNA form, the CDR3 reads TGTGCCAGCTCACCGGTCGGCAGGGCCTACGAGCAGTACTTC. This encodes CASSPVGRAYEQYF.

The chain joins TRBV7-2 to TRBJ2-7; D is unresolved. Trimming pared 0 bases from V and 2 bases from J, leaving 8 bases between. Germline assignment: CDR1 SGHTA and CDR2 FQGNSA. The length of the CDR3 is 14 residues. The CDR3 is CASSLAGHTYEQYF. Written as DNA, the CDR3 is TGTGCCAGCAGCTTAGCTGGGCACACCTACGAGCAGTACTTC.

The genes are TRBV27 and TRBJ1-2, with 10 bases identical to TRBD1. The CDR3 has 18 residues. V lost 5 bases and J lost 8; bases outside the gene matches: 20. The germline gives CDR1 MNHEY, CDR2 SMNVEV (reference sequence). CDR3 in amino acids: CASSIEYSGTGAPKGYTF. In nucleotides, the CDR3 is TGTGCCAGCAGTATCGAATATTCCGGGACAGGGGCGCCCAAGGGCTACACCTTC.